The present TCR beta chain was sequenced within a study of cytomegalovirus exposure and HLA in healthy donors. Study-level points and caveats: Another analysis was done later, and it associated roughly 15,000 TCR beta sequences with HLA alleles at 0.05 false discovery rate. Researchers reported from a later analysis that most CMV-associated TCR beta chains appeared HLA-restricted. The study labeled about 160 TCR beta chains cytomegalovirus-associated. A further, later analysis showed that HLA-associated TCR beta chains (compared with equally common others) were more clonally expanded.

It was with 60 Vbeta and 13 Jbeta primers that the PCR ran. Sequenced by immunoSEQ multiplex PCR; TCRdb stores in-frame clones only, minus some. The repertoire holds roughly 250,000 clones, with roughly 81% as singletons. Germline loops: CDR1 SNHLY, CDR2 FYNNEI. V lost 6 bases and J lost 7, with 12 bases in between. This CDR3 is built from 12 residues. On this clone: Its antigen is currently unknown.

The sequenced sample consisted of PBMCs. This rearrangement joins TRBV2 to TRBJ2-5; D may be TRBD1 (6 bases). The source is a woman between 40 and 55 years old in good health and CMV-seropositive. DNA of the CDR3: TGTGCCAGCAGGAGGGACAAGGGGACCCAGTACTTC. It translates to CASRRDKGTQYF.